This entry concerns a single T cell receptor beta chain. Its antigen is unidentified. Methotrexate plus calcineurin inhibitor accompanied controls' myeloablative marrow transplants; sampling was 1 year later. Sequencing used immunoSEQ multiplex PCR; TCRdb keeps in-frame clones, though not all of them. Among roughly 24,000 clones listed, 89% were seen once. The data were taken from a study of T cells after posttransplantation cyclophosphamide. Study observations and caveats: Skin or GI-infiltrating T cells shared few TRB sequences with blood. Donor CD8+ memory clones often dominated recipient blood repertoires at later times.

This receptor was identified in a female patient in her fifties who received an allogeneic stem cell transplant from an unrelated donor, was CMV-positive, and had chronic GVHD only. Some T cells may be provided by the graft donor. Sequenced material: PBMCs, taken after an allogeneic stem cell transplant with a calcineurin inhibitor and methotrexate.

CDR3 sequence: CASSLFFRSRLAGSLFF. DNA for the CDR3: TGTGCCAGCAGTTTATTTTTCCGTTCCCGACTAGCGGGTTCGCTGTTTTTT. This rearrangement joins TRBV27 to TRBJ2-2, with 10 bases aligning to TRBD2. The CDR3 runs to 17 residues. Germline CDR1 reads MNHEY; CDR2 reads SMNVEV (reference sequence). With 1 base clipped from V and 13 bases from J, the junction kept 15 bases outside the gene matches.